The 25 T cell receptor beta chains below were found in one sample sequenced in a study of human T cells and chemical hapten exposure. Stated time point: patch test 1, 2 weeks after DPC sensitization. Treatment of the sample: therapeutic diphenylcyclopropenone sensitization with weekly scalp DPC. TCRdb independently ran MiXCR on the RACE reads; one entry per CDR3 protein. Of 180,000 or so distinct CDR3 sequences listed, approximately 20% are singletons. This specimen consisted of whole blood, obtained in connection with sensitization to the hapten diphenylcyclopropenone (DPC). The origin of the receptors is a woman between 50 and 59 years old with alopecia areata. Some clones in this sample may be carry-over from other donors' samples.

This clonotype was picked up many times. J is TRBJ2-3 and V is TRBV12-3 or TRBV12-4, with D perhaps matching TRBD2 (6 bases). Trimming pared 3 bases from V and 8 bases from J, leaving 12 bases between. The CDR3 is 13 residues long. In nucleotides, the CDR3 is TGTGCCAGCAGTTTTGCCGGGGGAAGTACGCAGTATTTT. It translates to CASSFAGGSTQYF.

V is TRBV29-1 and J is TRBJ1-1; D is undetermined. The CDR3 runs to 12 residues. Germline loops: CDR1 SQVTM, CDR2 ANQGSEA. V lost 4 bases, J lost 5 bases, and 11 bases lay in between. The CDR3 loop is CSVGERTTEAFF. DNA for the CDR3: TGCAGCGTTGGCGAACGGACGACTGAAGCTTTCTTT.

This clonotype was detected once. This sequence joins TRBV29-1 and TRBJ2-5; 8 bases line up with TRBD2. Germline CDR1 is SQVTM and CDR2 is ANQGSEA. CDR3 length: 15 residues. V lost 6 bases, J lost 5 bases, and 14 bases stayed unmatched. CDR3 in amino acids: CSVRLQREPWETQYF. The CDR3 DNA sequence: TGCAGCGTCCGACTTCAGCGGGAGCCTTGGGAGACCCAGTACTTC.

Here the CDR3 reads CASTWTGASYEQYF. Here the CDR3 DNA reads TGTGCCAGCACCTGGACAGGGGCTTCCTACGAGCAGTACTTC. J is TRBJ2-7 and V is TRBV7-8, with TRBD1 matching 9 bases. The CDR3 sequence is 14 residues long. Germline loops: CDR1 SGHVS, CDR2 FQNEAQ. Unmatched junction bases numbered 5, after V lost 7 bases and J lost 1 base.

This clonotype was observed a few times. V gene TRBV5-1 combines with J gene TRBJ2-1; weak D call: TRBD2 (6 bases). Germline CDR1 reads SGHRS; CDR2 reads YFSETQ. Trimming left V 3 bases short and J 6 bases short, with 16 bases between. The CDR3 runs to 15 residues. In nucleotides, the CDR3 is TGCGCCAGCAGCTGGCTACGGGACTCTGGCAATGAGCAGTTCTTC. The encoded protein is CASSWLRDSGNEQFF. The whole variable domain, filled in from reference TRBV5-1 and TRBJ2-1, reads KAGVTQTPRYLIKTRGQQVTLSCSPISGHRSVSWYQQTPGQGLQFLFEYFSETQRNKGNFPGRFSGRQFSNSRSEMNVSTLELGDSALYLCASSWLRDSGNEQFFGPGTRLTVL.

This clonotype has just a few counts. At one end, the junction sequence differs from germline, possibly due to a read error. J is TRBJ2-1 and V is TRBV2, with 9 bases fitting TRBD2. Germline CDR1 reads SNHLY; CDR2 reads FYNNEI. The CDR3 loop spans 15 amino acids. For the CDR3, the DNA is TGTGCCAGCTGGGTTAGACTAGCGGAGGGGAATGAGCAGTTTTTC. Its protein is CASWVRLAEGNEQFF.

The genes are TRBV12-3 or TRBV12-4 and TRBJ1-1; 11 nucleotides align to TRBD1. V lost 1 base to trimming and J lost 4 bases; unmatched junction nucleotides: 2. This CDR3 is built from 15 residues. Here the CDR3 DNA reads TGTGCCAGCAGTTTAGTAGGGACAGGGGGCACTGAAGCTTTCTTT. Translated, it gives CASSLVGTGGTEAFF.

J is TRBJ2-5 and V is TRBV29-1; TRBD1 matches at 9 bases. Germline assignment: CDR1 SQVTM and CDR2 ANQGSEA. Germline trimming cut 6 bases from V and 4 bases from J; bases unmatched to any gene: 3. There are 12 residues in the CDR3. The chain's CDR3 is CSVGQGTETQYF. The CDR3 coding sequence is TGCAGCGTGGGACAGGGTACAGAGACCCAGTACTTC. Full variable domain (remainder filled in from reference TRBV29-1 and TRBJ2-5): SAVISQKPSRDICQRGTSLTIQCQVDSQVTMMFWYRQQPGQSLTLIATANQGSEATYESGFVIDKFPISRPNLTFSTLTVSNMSPEDSSIYLCSVGQGTETQYFGPGTRLLVL.

This clonotype has a handful of counts. This sequence joins TRBV25-1 and TRBJ2-1; 10 bases line up with TRBD2. The CDR3 consists of 15 residues. V trimming: 3 bases; J trimming: 5 bases; junction bases outside the gene matches: 4. Germline V gene data show CDR1 as MGHDK and CDR2 as SYGVNS. This CDR3 is CASSDRTSGDNEQFF. DNA for the CDR3: TGTGCCAGCAGTGACCGGACTAGCGGCGACAATGAGCAGTTCTTC.

The rearrangement uses TRBV6-1 and TRBJ2-1; 14 bases align to TRBD2. Germline assignment: CDR1 MNHNS and CDR2 SASEGT. The trim removed 4 bases at V and 6 bases at J, leaving 2 bases unmatched. The CDR3 spans 15 residues. CDR3 in DNA: TGTGCCAGCAGTGCTGGGACTAGCGGGGGCAATGAGCAGTTCTTC. Translating it yields CASSAGTSGGNEQFF.

This sequence joins TRBV6-5 and TRBJ1-6; D not resolved. The germline V gene has CDR1 MNHEY and CDR2 SVGAGI. This CDR3 comprises 15 residues. Trimming pared 5 bases from V and 7 bases from J, leaving 15 bases between. The CDR3 DNA follows: TGTGCCAGCAGTCGCCCACAGTTGGGGAATTCACCCCTCCACTTT. Translated, it gives CASSRPQLGNSPLHF.

This clonotype has just a few counts. The chain links TRBV29-1 to TRBJ2-1; TRBD1 matches at 11 bases. With 6 bases clipped from V and 7 bases from J, the junction kept 11 bases outside the gene matches. Germline loops: CDR1 SQVTM, CDR2 ANQGSEA. There are 15 residues in the CDR3. The CDR3 is CSVGGGQGASNEQFF. The DNA for the CDR3 is TGCAGCGTAGGTGGTGGACAGGGGGCATCAAATGAGCAGTTCTTC.

This clonotype has a handful of counts. Here the CDR3 reads CASSRQDTQYF. The CDR3 nucleotides read TGTGCCAGCAGTCGACAGGATACGCAGTATTTT. This chain links TRBV6-5 with TRBJ2-3, with D perhaps matching TRBD1 (5 bases). V lost 5 bases to trimming and J lost 6 bases, with 6 bases between them. Germline V CDR1 and CDR2: MNHEY, SVGAGI. The CDR3 covers 11 residues.

A few counts support this clonotype. The chain is built from TRBV6-5 and TRBJ2-2, with unresolved D. Trimming shortened V by 9 bases and J by 0 bases, and 26 bases separated the two germline ends. The CDR3 is 19 amino acids. Germline lookup yields CDR1 MNHEY and CDR2 SVGAGI. DNA of the CDR3: TGTGCCAGAAATAGTGGGCCTAAGGACCCCCCACCGAACACCGGGGAGCTGTTTTTT. This sequence encodes CARNSGPKDPPPNTGELFF.

On this clonotype itself: The conserved final phenylalanine or tryptophan is absent from the CDR3, which likely points to a read error. The limits of the CDR3 on the DNA are not certain, so only TCRdb's listed CDR3 is given. J is TRBJ2-7 and V is TRBV3-1; TRBD2, the table's D call, lacks a check against the DNA. The V gene's germline CDR1 is LGHDT and CDR2 YNNKEL (reference sequence). A total of 13 residues make up the CDR3, ends included. CDR3 loop: CASSQGTGLQTFS.

The V call is TRBV5-1, the J call TRBJ2-7; TRBD2 agrees at 7 bases. V gave up 0 bases and J gave up 2 bases; unmatched junction bases: 5. The CDR3 loop spans 15 amino acids. Germline CDR1 SGHRS, CDR2 YFSETQ. The CDR3 DNA follows: TGCGCCAGCAGCTTGGAGCCCGGGACTACCTACGAGCAGTACTTC. Its translation: CASSLEPGTTYEQYF.

The rearrangement uses TRBV15 and TRBJ1-4; 7 bases are a match to TRBD1. The CDR3 runs 15 residues. Germline loops: CDR1 LNHNV, CDR2 YYDKDF (reference sequence). V dropped 4 bases and J dropped 6; count of bases not matched to a gene: 8. DNA of the CDR3: TGTGCCACCAGCAACCCGACAGGGAGGGATGAAAAACTGTTTTTT. Translation gives CATSNPTGRDEKLFF.

In its sample, this clonotype was seen a few times. The genes are TRBV9 and TRBJ2-7; 9 nucleotides align to TRBD2. In germline, CDR1 is SGDLS, CDR2 YYNGEE. This CDR3 spans 15 amino acids. V lost 4 bases to trimming and J lost 7 bases; unmatched junction nucleotides: 12. The CDR3 sequence: CASSPSRTSVSEQYF. In DNA, the CDR3 is TGTGCCAGCAGCCCGAGCCGGACTAGCGTTTCGGAGCAGTACTTC.

The J gene is TRBJ2-6, the V gene TRBV11-2, with TRBD2 matching over 11 bases. The CDR3 length is 17 residues. Trimming took 5 bases from V and 4 from J; bases not matched to a gene: 7. Germline V CDR1 and CDR2: SGHAT, FQNNGV. CDR3 DNA: TGTGCCAGCAGCCCACTAGCGGGAGCTCCCGGGGCCAACGTCCTGACTTTC. This codes for CASSPLAGAPGANVLTF.

This clonotype was observed a handful of times. The chain carries TRBV7-8 and TRBJ2-2, with 8 nucleotides matching TRBD1. CDR1 SGHVS and CDR2 FQNEAQ come from the germline V gene. The CDR3 covers 17 residues. The ends lost 4 bases at V and 5 bases at J; junction bases unmatched: 12. The chain's CDR3 is CASSSLRPGGRTGELFF. The CDR3 DNA reads as TGTGCCAGCAGCTCCCTAAGGCCAGGGGGCCGGACCGGGGAGCTGTTTTTT.

This clonotype was counted a single time. The V call is TRBV5-1, the J call TRBJ1-1; a possible D gene is TRBD1 (5 bases). V shed 3 bases and J shed 6 bases, with 15 bases lying between them. Germline V gene sequence: CDR1 SGHRS, CDR2 YFSETQ. The CDR3 contains 14 residues. CDR3 sequence (DNA): TGCGCCAGCAGCTCCACCGCGTGGGGCGCTGAAGCTTTCTTT. It specifies CASSSTAWGAEAFF. The full variable domain, completed using reference TRBV5-1 and TRBJ1-1, is KAGVTQTPRYLIKTRGQQVTLSCSPISGHRSVSWYQQTPGQGLQFLFEYFSETQRNKGNFPGRFSGRQFSNSRSEMNVSTLELGDSALYLCASSSTAWGAEAFFGQGTRLTVV.

J is TRBJ2-7 and V is TRBV20-1; no definite D call. This CDR3 contains 15 residues. Germline V gene lookup returns CDR1 DFQATT and CDR2 SNEGSKA (reference sequence). Trimming shortened V by 0 bases and J by 0 bases, and 12 bases separated the two germline ends. DNA of the CDR3: TGCAGTGCTAGAGATTTAAAGGTCAGCTCCTACGAGCAGTACTTC. This sequence encodes CSARDLKVSSYEQYF.

The chain recombines TRBV6-1 with TRBJ2-7; 11 bases align to TRBD2. V was pared by 6 bases and J by 2 bases, with 3 bases of the junction left unmatched. Germline lookup yields CDR1 MNHNS and CDR2 SASEGT. The CDR3 has 14 residues. Here the CDR3 reads CASRSTSGTYEQYF. The CDR3 nucleotides read TGTGCCAGCAGATCGACTAGCGGGACCTACGAGCAGTACTTC.

A few counts support this clonotype. The chain has TRBV20-1 and TRBJ1-1; the D gene is possibly TRBD1 (5 bases). From germline, CDR1 is DFQATT and CDR2 SNEGSKA (reference sequence). With 4 bases removed from V and 5 bases from J, the gap between germline ends came to 14 bases. The CDR3 contains 13 residues. This chain's CDR3 is CSATDNLWTEAFF. CDR3 DNA sequence: TGCAGTGCTACGGACAATTTATGGACTGAAGCTTTCTTT.

The chain links TRBV11-3 to TRBJ2-1; D is undetermined. There are 16 residues in the CDR3. V lost 6 bases, J lost 0 bases, and 15 bases lay in between. Germline loops: CDR1 SGHNT, CDR2 YENEEA. The CDR3 reads CASSLSSRSSYNEQFF. CDR3 DNA: TGTGCCAGCAGTCTTAGTTCCCGGAGCTCCTACAATGAGCAGTTCTTC.